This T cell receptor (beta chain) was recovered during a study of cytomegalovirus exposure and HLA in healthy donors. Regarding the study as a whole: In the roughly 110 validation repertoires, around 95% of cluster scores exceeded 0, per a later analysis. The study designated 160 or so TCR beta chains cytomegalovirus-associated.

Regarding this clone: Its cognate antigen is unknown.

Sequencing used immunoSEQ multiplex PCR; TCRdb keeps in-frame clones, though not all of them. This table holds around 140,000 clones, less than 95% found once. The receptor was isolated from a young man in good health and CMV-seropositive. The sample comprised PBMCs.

CDR3 in DNA: TGTGCCAGTACACAGGGGGCAGGGCAGCCCCAGCATTTT. Residues: CASTQGAGQPQHF. V gene TRBV19 combines with J gene TRBJ1-5; 9 bases are a match to TRBD1. In germline, CDR1 is LNHDA, CDR2 SQIVND (reference sequence). CDR3 length equals 13 residues. V dropped 7 bases and J dropped 7; count of bases not matched to a gene: 5.